The 28 T cell receptor beta chains below come from one sample, sequenced in a study of cytomegalovirus exposure and HLA in healthy donors. With 60 Vbeta and 13 Jbeta primers, the PCR was carried out. Generated by immunoSEQ multiplex PCR, the TCRdb table keeps only in-frame clones and is missing some. The table includes about 150,000 clones, 70% to 80% detected once. Material for sequencing was PBMCs. The receptor set was obtained from a man aged 25-40 years in good health and CMV-seropositive.

The chain carries TRBV9 and TRBJ1-1, with D uncertain. This CDR3 region has 15 residues. Germline CDR1 SGDLS, CDR2 YYNGEE. V was clipped by 0 bases and J by 0 bases, with 9 bases between them. The CDR3 nucleotides are TGTGCCAGCAGCGTAGCTCCGACTGTGAACACTGAAGCTTTCTTT. Its protein is CASSVAPTVNTEAFF.

The count of this clone is one. The rearrangement joins TRBV19 to TRBJ2-1; D may be TRBD2 (6 bases). Per germline, CDR1 LNHDA and CDR2 SQIVND (reference sequence). The CDR3 totals 12 residues. V lost 2 bases and J 10 bases, leaving 9 bases between the germline ends. The chain's CDR3 is CASSIWREEQFF. CDR3 DNA sequence: TGTGCCAGTAGTATATGGAGGGAGGAGCAGTTCTTC. The variable domain in full, with the rest retrieved from reference TRBV19 and TRBJ2-1, is DGGITQSPKYLFRKEGQNVTLSCEQNLNHDAMYWYRQDPGQGLRLIYYSQIVNDFQKGDIAEGYSVSREKKESFPLTVTSAQKNPTAFYLCASSIWREEQFFGPGTRLTVL.

The chain recombines TRBV27 with TRBJ2-7, with TRBD1 identical over 7 bases. V gave up 5 bases and J gave up 4 bases; unmatched junction bases: 11. Germline V lookup: CDR1 MNHEY, CDR2 SMNVEV (reference sequence). The CDR3 covers 15 residues. In DNA form, the CDR3 reads TGTGCCAGCAGTCCCTCACCGGGACAGCCGTACGAGCAGTACTTC. It yields the protein CASSPSPGQPYEQYF.

This clone was found a few times. This chain uses TRBV4-2 with TRBJ2-5; D is uncertain. This CDR3 spans 14 amino acids. The germline V and J ends were trimmed by 2 bases and 1 base, with 8 bases remaining between them. Germline CDR1 reads LGHNA; CDR2 reads YNFKEQ. The CDR3 here is CASSQTLSQETQYF. Here the CDR3 DNA reads TGTGCCAGCAGCCAAACTCTAAGCCAAGAGACCCAGTACTTC.

The V call is TRBV7-3, the J call TRBJ1-1, with D unresolved. Germline assignment: CDR1 SGHTA and CDR2 FQGTGA. Trimming took off 4 bases at V and 0 bases at J, with 12 bases between the two ends. The CDR3 contains 15 residues. This chain's CDR3 is CASSSTNLMNTEAFF. For the CDR3, the DNA is TGTGCCAGCAGCTCGACAAATCTTATGAACACTGAAGCTTTCTTT.

This chain uses TRBV7-9 with TRBJ2-7; D not resolved. This CDR3 region has 12 residues. Trimming removed 3 bases from V and 6 bases from J, with 9 bases in between. CDR1 and CDR2 from the germline V gene are SEHNR and FQNEAQ (reference sequence). Here the CDR3 DNA reads TGTGCCAGCAGCTTGAGTTCCGGCGAGCAGTACTTC. Its protein is CASSLSSGEQYF.

The J gene is TRBJ2-1, the V gene TRBV5-8; 7 nucleotides match TRBD1. The CDR3 consists of 13 residues. The germline gives CDR1 SGHTS, CDR2 YDEGEE. Unmatched junction bases numbered 6, after V lost 5 bases and J lost 7 bases. CDR3 DNA: TGTGCCAGCAGAGGCCAGGGACAGAATGAGCAGTTCTTC. This codes for CASRGQGQNEQFF.

The V call is TRBV5-1, the J call TRBJ2-2; D gene ambiguous. V was trimmed by 5 bases and J by 0 bases, leaving 8 bases between them. The CDR3 consists of 14 residues. The germline V gene encodes CDR1 SGHRS and CDR2 YFSETQ. The DNA for the CDR3 is TGCGCCAGCAGTTCGAGTTCGAACACCGGGGAGCTGTTTTTT. Amino acids: CASSSSSNTGELFF. Supplemented by reference TRBV5-1 and TRBJ2-2, the full variable domain reads KAGVTQTPRYLIKTRGQQVTLSCSPISGHRSVSWYQQTPGQGLQFLFEYFSETQRNKGNFPGRFSGRQFSNSRSEMNVSTLELGDSALYLCASSSSSNTGELFFGEGSRLTVL.

The V and J genes are TRBV15 and TRBJ2-1, with D possibly matching TRBD2 (7 bases). Germline CDR1 and CDR2: LNHNV and YYDKDF (reference sequence). The germline V and J ends were trimmed by 7 bases and 10 bases, with 14 bases remaining between them. The CDR3 length is 12 residues. CDR3 nucleotides: TGTGCCACCACCGGGGGGCGGGAGGAGCAGTTCTTC. Amino acid sequence: CATTGGREEQFF.

J is TRBJ2-7 and V is TRBV2, with 12 bases identical to TRBD2. CDR1 and CDR2 from the germline V gene are SNHLY and FYNNEI. CDR3 length: 16 amino acids. V shed 5 bases, J shed 1 base, and the junction held 6 bases outside the gene matches. The DNA of the CDR3 is TGTGCCAGCAGTCCTCAACTAGCGGGAGGTTCCTACGAGCAGTACTTC. This codes for CASSPQLAGGSYEQYF.

This chain uses TRBV14 with TRBJ2-7; 8 bases fit TRBD2. Germline CDR1 reads SGHDN; CDR2 reads FVKESK. Trimming at V came to 2 bases and at J to 5 bases, leaving 11 bases not matched to a gene. This CDR3 spans 16 amino acids. The CDR3 DNA is TGTGCCAGCAGCCAATTATCAGCGGGAGTTTCCCACGAGCAGTACTTC. Its protein product is CASSQLSAGVSHEQYF.

The chain has TRBV11-2 and TRBJ2-5, with TRBD2 as a possible D gene (6 bases). V was cut by 5 bases and J by 5 bases, with 15 bases left in between. In germline, CDR1 is SGHAT, CDR2 FQNNGV. The CDR3 runs 14 residues. In nucleotides, the CDR3 is TGTGCCAGCAGCCCAGAAGCGGGCCGGGAGACCCAGTACTTC. Residues: CASSPEAGRETQYF.

The rearrangement joins TRBV28 to TRBJ2-1; 16 bases map to TRBD2. Trimming took 6 bases from V and 0 from J; bases not matched to a gene: 14. Germline V gene lookup returns CDR1 MDHEN and CDR2 SYDVKM. The CDR3 runs 21 residues. The CDR3 region has the DNA TGTGCCAGCAGGGGGGGTACGGGACTAGCGGGAGGGCCAAGCTCCTACAATGAGCAGTTCTTC. It translates to CASRGGTGLAGGPSSYNEQFF.

This sequence joins TRBV29-1 and TRBJ2-1, with 8 nucleotides matching TRBD2. Germline V gives CDR1 SQVTM, CDR2 ANQGSEA. V trimming: 6 bases; J trimming: 9 bases; junction bases outside the gene matches: 19. This CDR3 is 16 amino acids long. CDR3 sequence (DNA): TGCAGCGTCAACCCGGGACTAGTGGCGTCCGGAAGTGAGCAGTTCTTC. The encoded protein is CSVNPGLVASGSEQFF.

The chain couples TRBV28 to TRBJ1-1; D ambiguous. CDR3 length: 14 amino acids. Per germline, CDR1 MDHEN and CDR2 SYDVKM. The ends were cut back, 3 bases at V and 5 bases at J, with 13 bases in the middle. The CDR3 DNA reads as TGTGCCAGCAGTTTCGAAGTAACCGGGACTGAAGCTTTCTTT. This encodes CASSFEVTGTEAFF.

This chain joins TRBV7-2 and TRBJ2-5; 9 nucleotides line up with TRBD1. The CDR3 runs to 14 residues. Germline CDR1 reads SGHTA; CDR2 reads FQGNSA. The V gene end was trimmed by 5 bases and the J gene end by 7 bases; junction bases not matched to a gene: 8. The CDR3 is CASSRDRVDGTQYF. The CDR3 coding sequence is TGTGCCAGCAGCAGGGACAGGGTCGACGGGACCCAGTACTTC.

J is TRBJ2-7 and V is TRBV28, with 7 bases aligning to TRBD1. The CDR3 extends over 14 amino acids. The germline V gene encodes CDR1 MDHEN and CDR2 SYDVKM. V shed 5 bases and J 3 bases; nucleotides not matched to a gene: 7. The CDR3 DNA is TGTGCCAGCAGTCCGCAGGGGGTGGGCTACGAGCAGTACTTC. The encoded protein is CASSPQGVGYEQYF.

A word on this clone: Because the CDR3 is missing its conserved closing phenylalanine or tryptophan, this is likely a read error. The V gene is TRBV2, the J gene TRBJ2-4, with a weak D call TRBD2 (5 bases). V dropped 0 bases and J dropped 7 bases, with 16 bases sitting between them. The CDR3 runs 16 residues. CDR1 SNHLY and CDR2 FYNNEI come from the germline V gene. CDR3 nucleotides: TGTGCCAGCAGTGAAGCGCTTCGAGGGTACGGGAACATTCAGTACCTC. Its translation is CASSEALRGYGNIQYL.

The chain couples TRBV9 to TRBJ2-3; 13 bases line up with TRBD2. The CDR3 spans 16 residues. Unmatched junction bases numbered 3, after V lost 3 bases and J lost 2 bases. The germline V gene has CDR1 SGDLS and CDR2 YYNGEE. CDR3 sequence: CASSAGTSGNTDTQYF. The CDR3 coding sequence is TGTGCCAGCAGCGCGGGGACTAGCGGGAACACAGATACGCAGTATTTT.

The V call is TRBV9, the J call TRBJ1-5; TRBD1 is a possible D gene (5 bases). Germline CDR1 SGDLS, CDR2 YYNGEE. CDR3 length: 15 amino acids. Trimming removed 4 bases from V and 0 bases from J, with 11 bases in between. DNA of the CDR3: TGTGCCAGCAGCTCCCACGGGGGTAGCAATCAGCCCCAGCATTTT. Its protein is CASSSHGGSNQPQHF.

V and J are TRBV7-9 and TRBJ2-7, with 9 bases fitting TRBD2. Germline assignment: CDR1 SEHNR and CDR2 FQNEAQ (reference sequence). This CDR3 contains 14 residues. Germline trimming cut 5 bases from V and 7 bases from J; bases unmatched to any gene: 9. The CDR3 DNA reads TGTGCCAGCAGCGCCGGACTAGCGATGTCGGAGCAGTACTTC. This codes for CASSAGLAMSEQYF. The variable domain in full, with the rest retrieved from reference TRBV7-9 and TRBJ2-7, is DTGVSQNPRHKITKRGQNVTFRCDPISEHNRLYWYRQTLGQGPEFLTYFQNEAQLEKSRLLSDRFSAERPKGSFSTLEIQRTEQGDSAMYLCASSAGLAMSEQYFGPGTRLTVT.

This clone was recorded once. The chain couples TRBV5-1 to TRBJ2-7; 13 bases match TRBD2. V lost 1 base, J lost 6 bases, and 1 base stayed unmatched. The length of the CDR3 is 14 residues. From germline, CDR1 is SGHRS and CDR2 YFSETQ. CDR3 residues: CASSLRLAGGEQYF. As DNA, the CDR3 is TGCGCCAGCAGCTTGCGACTAGCGGGAGGCGAGCAGTACTTC.

The chain carries TRBV27 and TRBJ2-7, with 14 bases fitting TRBD2. Trimming took 2 bases from V and 7 from J; bases not matched to a gene: 4. Germline V gene lookup returns CDR1 MNHEY and CDR2 SMNVEV (reference sequence). The CDR3 has 15 residues. CDR3 DNA: TGTGCCAGCAGTTTAGGACTAGCGGGAGGAGTGGAGCAGTACTTC. Translation: CASSLGLAGGVEQYF.

In this sample, this clone turned up a few times. The genes are TRBV6-6 and TRBJ1-1, with D perhaps matching TRBD1 (6 bases). V was clipped by 5 bases and J by 1 base, with 11 bases between them. This CDR3 has 14 amino acids. The germline V gene has CDR1 MNHNY and CDR2 SVGAGI (reference sequence). CDR3 loop: CASSLGGANTEAFF. Here the CDR3 DNA reads TGTGCCAGCAGTCTGGGGGGGGCGAACACTGAAGCTTTCTTT.

The genes are TRBV30 and TRBJ2-7; tentatively, D is TRBD1 (5 bases). V lost 4 bases, J lost 3 bases, and 16 bases lay in between. The germline gives CDR1 GTSNPN, CDR2 SVGIG (reference sequence). This CDR3 is 14 amino acids long. The CDR3 sequence is CAWTDETASYEQYF. CDR3 nucleotides: TGTGCCTGGACGGACGAGACAGCTAGCTACGAGCAGTACTTC.

V usage is TRBV7-2 and J usage is TRBJ2-7; 8 bases are a match to TRBD2. The CDR3 covers 12 residues. The V gene's germline CDR1 is SGHTA and CDR2 FQGNSA. After removal of 3 bases from V and 7 bases from J, the junction contained 2 bases not matched to a gene. CDR3 sequence: CASSFRGGEQYF. Written as DNA, the CDR3 is TGTGCCAGCAGCTTCCGGGGGGGTGAGCAGTACTTC.

The chain joins TRBV29-1 to TRBJ2-1, with TRBD2 matching 7 bases. With 7 bases clipped from V and 9 bases from J, the junction kept 9 bases outside the gene matches. Germline V gene sequence: CDR1 SQVTM, CDR2 ANQGSEA. The CDR3 length is 12 residues. The CDR3 sequence: CSGRGDPLEQFF. The CDR3 nucleotides are TGCAGCGGTCGGGGGGATCCTCTTGAGCAGTTCTTC.

Comment on this clone: Within the sample, other DNA sequences also encode this same CDR3. This chain uses TRBV14 with TRBJ2-7; 10 bases are a match to TRBD1. This CDR3 is built from 16 residues. V shed 1 base and J 7 bases; nucleotides not matched to a gene: 10. Germline V gene data show CDR1 as SGHDN and CDR2 as FVKESK. CDR3: CASSQVGPDRGGEQYF. In nucleotides, the CDR3 is TGTGCCAGCAGCCAAGTAGGTCCGGACAGGGGGGGGGAGCAGTACTTC.